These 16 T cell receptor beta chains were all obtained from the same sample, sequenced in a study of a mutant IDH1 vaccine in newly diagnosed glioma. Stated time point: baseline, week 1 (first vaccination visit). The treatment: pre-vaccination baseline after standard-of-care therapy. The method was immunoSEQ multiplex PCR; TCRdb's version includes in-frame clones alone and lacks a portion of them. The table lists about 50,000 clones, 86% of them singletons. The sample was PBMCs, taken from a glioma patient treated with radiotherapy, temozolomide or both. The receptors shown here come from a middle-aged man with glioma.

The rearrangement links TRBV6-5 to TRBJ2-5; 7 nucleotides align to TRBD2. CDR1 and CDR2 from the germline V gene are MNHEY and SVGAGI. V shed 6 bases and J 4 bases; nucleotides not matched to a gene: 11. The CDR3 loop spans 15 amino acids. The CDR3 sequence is CASRRSGGRGETQYF. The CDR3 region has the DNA TGTGCCAGCAGGAGATCGGGAGGAAGAGGAGAGACCCAGTACTTC.

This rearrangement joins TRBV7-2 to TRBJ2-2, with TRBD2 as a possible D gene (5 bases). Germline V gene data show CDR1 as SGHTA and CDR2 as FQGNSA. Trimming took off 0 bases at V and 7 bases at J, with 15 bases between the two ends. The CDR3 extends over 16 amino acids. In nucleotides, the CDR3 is TGTGCCAGCAGCTTAGCGGCCGGGGTCTCGGGCGGGGAGCTGTTTTTT. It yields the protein CASSLAAGVSGGELFF.

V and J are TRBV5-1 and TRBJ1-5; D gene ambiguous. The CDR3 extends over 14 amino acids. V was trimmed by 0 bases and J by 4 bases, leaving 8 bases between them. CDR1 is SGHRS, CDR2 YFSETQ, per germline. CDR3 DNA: TGCGCCAGCAGCTTGGATCCCCGTAATCAGCCCCAGCATTTT. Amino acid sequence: CASSLDPRNQPQHF.

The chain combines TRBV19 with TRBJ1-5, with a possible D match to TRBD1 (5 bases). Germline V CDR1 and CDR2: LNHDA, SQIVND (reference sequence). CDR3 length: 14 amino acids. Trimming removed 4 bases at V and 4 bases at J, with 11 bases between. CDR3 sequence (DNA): TGTGCCAGTAGTACAGGGTTGGCGAATCAGCCCCAGCATTTT. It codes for CASSTGLANQPQHF.

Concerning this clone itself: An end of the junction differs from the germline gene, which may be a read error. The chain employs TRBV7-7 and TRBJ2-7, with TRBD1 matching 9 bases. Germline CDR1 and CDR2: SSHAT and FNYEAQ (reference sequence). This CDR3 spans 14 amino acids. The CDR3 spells CASSPGQGNYEQYF. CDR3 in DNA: TGTGCTAGCAGCCCCGGACAGGGGAACTACGAGCAGTACTTC.

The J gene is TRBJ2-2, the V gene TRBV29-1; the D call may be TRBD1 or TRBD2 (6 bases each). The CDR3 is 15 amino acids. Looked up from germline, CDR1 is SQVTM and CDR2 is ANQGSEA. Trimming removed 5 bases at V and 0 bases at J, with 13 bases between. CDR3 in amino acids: CSVIGGGTNTGELFF. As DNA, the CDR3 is TGCAGCGTTATAGGAGGGGGGACGAACACCGGGGAGCTGTTTTTT.

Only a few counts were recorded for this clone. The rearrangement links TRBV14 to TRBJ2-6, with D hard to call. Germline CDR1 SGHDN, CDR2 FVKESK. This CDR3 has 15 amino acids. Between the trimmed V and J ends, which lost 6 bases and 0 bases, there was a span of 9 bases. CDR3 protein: CASSQQYSGANVLTF. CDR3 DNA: TGTGCCAGCAGTCAACAGTACTCTGGGGCCAACGTCCTGACTTTC.

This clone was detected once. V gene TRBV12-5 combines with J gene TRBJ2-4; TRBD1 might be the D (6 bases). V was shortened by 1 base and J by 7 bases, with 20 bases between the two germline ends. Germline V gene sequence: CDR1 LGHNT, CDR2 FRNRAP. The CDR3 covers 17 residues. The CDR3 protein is CASGLGQQGPAWNIQYF. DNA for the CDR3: TGTGCTAGTGGTTTGGGCCAACAGGGACCGGCTTGGAACATTCAGTACTTC.

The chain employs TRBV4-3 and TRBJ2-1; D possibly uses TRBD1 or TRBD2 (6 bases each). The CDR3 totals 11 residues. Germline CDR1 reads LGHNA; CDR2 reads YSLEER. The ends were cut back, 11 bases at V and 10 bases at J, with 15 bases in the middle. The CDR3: CAAGGRREQFF. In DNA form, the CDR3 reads TGCGCCGCCGGGGGCCGGAGGGAGCAGTTCTTC.

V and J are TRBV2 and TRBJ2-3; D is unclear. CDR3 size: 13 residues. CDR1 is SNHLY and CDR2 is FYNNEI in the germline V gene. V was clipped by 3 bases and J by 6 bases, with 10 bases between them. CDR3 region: CASSDRVVDTQYF. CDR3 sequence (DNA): TGTGCCAGCAGTGATAGGGTGGTTGATACGCAGTATTTT.

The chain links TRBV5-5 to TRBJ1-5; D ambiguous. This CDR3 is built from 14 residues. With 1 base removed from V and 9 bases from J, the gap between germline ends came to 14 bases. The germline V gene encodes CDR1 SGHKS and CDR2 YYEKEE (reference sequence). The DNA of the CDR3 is TGTGCCAGCAGCTTGCAGTTCAGTAACTGGCCCCAGCATTTT. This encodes CASSLQFSNWPQHF.

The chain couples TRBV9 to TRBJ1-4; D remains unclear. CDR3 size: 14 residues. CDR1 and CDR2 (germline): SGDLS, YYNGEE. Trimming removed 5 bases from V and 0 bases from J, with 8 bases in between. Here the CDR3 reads CASSATATNEKLFF. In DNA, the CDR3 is TGTGCCAGCAGTGCTACGGCAACTAATGAAAAACTGTTTTTT.

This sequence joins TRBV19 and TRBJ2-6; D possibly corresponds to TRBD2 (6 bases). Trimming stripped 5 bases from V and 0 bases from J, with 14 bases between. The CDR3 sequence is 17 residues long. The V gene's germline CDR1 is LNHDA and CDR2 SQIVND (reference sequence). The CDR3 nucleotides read TGTGCCAGTAGTTCGTCGGGGGACCGCTCTGGGGCCAACGTCCTGACTTTC. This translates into CASSSSGDRSGANVLTF.

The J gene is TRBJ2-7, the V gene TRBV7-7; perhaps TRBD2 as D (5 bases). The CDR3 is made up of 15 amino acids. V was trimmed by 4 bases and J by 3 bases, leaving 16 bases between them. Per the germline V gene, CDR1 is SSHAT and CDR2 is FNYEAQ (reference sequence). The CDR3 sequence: CASSSRPGRGYEQYF. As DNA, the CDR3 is TGTGCCAGCAGCTCAAGGCCCGGCCGGGGCTACGAGCAGTACTTC.

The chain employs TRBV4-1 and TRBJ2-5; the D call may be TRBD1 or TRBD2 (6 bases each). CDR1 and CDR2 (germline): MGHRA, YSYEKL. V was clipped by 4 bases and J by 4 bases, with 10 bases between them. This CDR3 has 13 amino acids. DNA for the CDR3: TGCGCCAGCAGCCGGGGGGCGCCAGAGACCCAGTACTTC. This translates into CASSRGAPETQYF.

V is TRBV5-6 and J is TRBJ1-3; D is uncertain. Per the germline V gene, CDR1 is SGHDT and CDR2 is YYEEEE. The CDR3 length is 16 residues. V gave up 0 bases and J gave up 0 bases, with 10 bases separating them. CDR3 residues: CASSLVWGASGNTIYF. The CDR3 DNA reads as TGTGCCAGCAGCTTGGTTTGGGGTGCCTCTGGAAACACCATATATTTT. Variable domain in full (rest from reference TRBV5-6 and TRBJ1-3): DAGVTQSPTHLIKTRGQQVTLRCSPKSGHDTVSWYQQALGQGPQFIFQYYEEEERQRGNFPDRFSGHQFPNYSSELNVNALLLGDSALYLCASSLVWGASGNTIYFGEGSWLTVV.